This TCR beta chain derives from a study of blood T cells in healthy people across ages. Study-level findings and limits: It was not possible, with unsorted PBMCs, to conclusively compare naive and antigen-experienced cells. Measured against age, TCR beta diversity per million T cells decreased in a roughly linear manner.

In the case of this clonotype: The antigen remains undetermined.

With a J-beta primer mix and a sample-barcoded 5' primer, a second PCR ran about 7 to 12 cycles. Per-sample output comprised a minimum of 3 million paired-end reads containing CDR3. TCRdb redid the calling of the 5' RACE reads with MiXCR, one entry per CDR3 protein. The profile shows fewer than 1.5 million distinct CDR3 sequences, 42% of them singletons. CDR3 length: 13 amino acids. Germline values: CDR1 DFQATT, CDR2 SNEGSKA (reference sequence). This clonotype was obtained from a woman younger than 30 in good health. J is TRBJ2-2 and V is TRBV20-1; 7 nucleotides match TRBD2. Input material: blood. In DNA, the CDR3 is TGCGTAGTGCGGGGGTCCCACACCGGGGAGCTGTTTTTT. Translated, it gives CVVRGSHTGELFF.